Shown below are 23 T cell receptor beta chains from a single sample sequenced in a study of CD8 T cells in Susac syndrome. It was with random hexamers that roughly 0.5 to 1 ug RNA was reverse transcribed. TCRdb redid the calling of the immunoSEQ multiplex PCR reads with MiXCR, one entry per CDR3 protein. The sample records roughly 100,000 distinct CDR3 sequences, approximately 93% being singletons. Sequenced material: CD8+ T cells from PBMCs. These receptors were obtained from a human donor with Susac syndrome.

This chain joins TRBV6-5 and TRBJ2-3; TRBD2 agrees at 9 bases. The CDR3 length is 14 residues. The trim removed 5 bases at V and 4 bases at J, leaving 4 bases unmatched. The germline V gene encodes CDR1 MNHEY and CDR2 SVGAGI. This chain's CDR3 is CASSPTSGSDTQYF. The CDR3 bases are TGTGCCAGCAGTCCGACTAGCGGATCAGATACGCAGTATTTT.

This CDR3 is CASSSGLSQETQYF. For the CDR3, the DNA is TGTGCCAGCAGCTCGGGACTTTCACAAGAGACCCAGTACTTC. The chain carries TRBV7-9 and TRBJ2-5; D is possibly TRBD2 (6 bases). The germline V gene encodes CDR1 SEHNR and CDR2 FQNEAQ (reference sequence). The V and J ends lost 4 bases and 2 bases respectively, with 11 bases between them. This CDR3 comprises 14 residues.

The DNA of the CDR3 is TGCAGTGCTTTTGACGGGACAAACACCATATATTTT. Amino acid sequence: CSAFDGTNTIYF. This chain connects TRBV20-1 to TRBJ1-3, with D perhaps TRBD1 (5 bases). CDR1 DFQATT and CDR2 SNEGSKA come from the germline V gene (reference sequence). This CDR3 contains 12 residues. The V gene lost 5 bases and the J gene lost 6 bases, with 11 bases spanning the gap.

The chain recombines TRBV20-1 with TRBJ1-1; 8 positions match TRBD1. Germline CDR1 and CDR2: DFQATT and SNEGSKA (reference sequence). This CDR3 has 13 amino acids. In nucleotides, the CDR3 is TGCAGCGCCTCAGGGGGCGATAGCACTGAAGCTTTCTTT. This translates into CSASGGDSTEAFF.

CDR3 residues: CASSKQGWAETQYF. As DNA, the CDR3 is TGTGCCAGCAGCAAACAGGGTTGGGCAGAGACCCAGTACTTC. The chain couples TRBV9 to TRBJ2-5; perhaps TRBD1 as D (6 bases). Germline lookup yields CDR1 SGDLS and CDR2 YYNGEE. The CDR3 loop spans 14 amino acids. Trimming took off 4 bases at V and 4 bases at J, with 14 bases between the two ends.

This chain uses TRBV7-9 with TRBJ2-3; D tentatively reads TRBD1 or TRBD2 (5 bases each). Germline values: CDR1 SEHNR, CDR2 FQNEAQ (reference sequence). V lost 3 bases and J 0 bases, leaving 10 bases between the germline ends. This CDR3 is built from 15 residues. The CDR3 DNA sequence: TGTGCCAGCAGCTTTCGGGACGGGAGCACAGATACGCAGTATTTT. This codes for CASSFRDGSTDTQYF.

V is TRBV18 and J is TRBJ2-5; D call uncertain. The V end was cut by 0 bases, the J end by 4 bases, with 12 bases between. The CDR3 loop spans 15 amino acids. Germline V gene lookup returns CDR1 KGHSH and CDR2 LQKENI. Written as DNA, the CDR3 is TGTGCCAGCTCACCACCTGGGCAGTCTCCAGAGACCCAGTACTTC. This codes for CASSPPGQSPETQYF.

V and J are TRBV29-1 and TRBJ1-4; 7 bases agree with TRBD1. Trimming took 6 bases from V and 6 from J; bases not matched to a gene: 10. Germline CDR1 and CDR2: SQVTM and ANQGSEA. The CDR3 is 14 residues long. Here the CDR3 reads CSVGDRVGDEKLFF. CDR3 sequence (DNA): TGCAGCGTGGGTGACAGGGTTGGAGATGAAAAACTGTTTTTT.

The chain carries TRBV7-6 and TRBJ2-3; 8 bases match TRBD2. Germline V gene data show CDR1 as SGHVS and CDR2 as FNYEAQ. CDR3 length: 15 residues. Germline trimming cut 1 base from V and 2 bases from J; bases unmatched to any gene: 2. The CDR3 DNA sequence: TGTGCCAGCAGCTTAGAAGCGGGGGCCACAGATACGCAGTATTTT. Protein sequence: CASSLEAGATDTQYF.

Written as DNA, the CDR3 is TGCAGTGCTAGACCCGCGACTAGCTACGAGCAGTACTTC. It specifies CSARPATSYEQYF. V gene TRBV20-1 combines with J gene TRBJ2-7; tentatively, D is TRBD2 (6 bases). Germline CDR1 is DFQATT and CDR2 is SNEGSKA (reference sequence). The V and J ends lost 2 bases and 3 bases respectively, with 11 bases between them. The CDR3 sequence is 13 residues long.

The rearrangement joins TRBV7-9 to TRBJ2-7; TRBD2 matches at 7 bases. The V segment lost 2 bases and the J segment 0 bases; nucleotides outside the gene matches: 10. The CDR3 consists of 17 residues. The germline gives CDR1 SEHNR, CDR2 FQNEAQ (reference sequence). DNA of the CDR3: TGTGCCAGCAGCTTACGGACGGGGGGACTGAGCTCCTACGAGCAGTACTTC. It yields the protein CASSLRTGGLSSYEQYF. Full variable domain (rest looked up from reference TRBV7-9 and TRBJ2-7): DTGVSQNPRHKITKRGQNVTFRCDPISEHNRLYWYRQTLGQGPEFLTYFQNEAQLEKSRLLSDRFSAERPKGSFSTLEIQRTEQGDSAMYLCASSLRTGGLSSYEQYFGPGTRLTVT.

The chain combines TRBV4-1 with TRBJ1-2; weak D call: TRBD1 (5 bases). The CDR3 totals 13 residues. Per the germline V gene, CDR1 is MGHRA and CDR2 is YSYEKL. Trimming stripped 0 bases from V and 7 bases from J, with 9 bases between. For the CDR3, the DNA is TGCGCCAGCAGCCAAGAAGGGGTTACTGGCTACACCTTC. It specifies CASSQEGVTGYTF.

The chain couples TRBV2 to TRBJ1-5; 10 bases line up with TRBD1. Unmatched junction bases numbered 12, after V lost 6 bases and J lost 1 base. CDR1 and CDR2 (germline): SNHLY, FYNNEI. CDR3 length: 18 amino acids. CDR3 bases: TGTGCCAGCAGCGGAACCCGGACAGGGGGTGTAAGCAATCAGCCCCAGCATTTT. Its protein product is CASSGTRTGGVSNQPQHF.

The chain is built from TRBV12-3 or TRBV12-4 and TRBJ1-5; D perhaps matches TRBD1 (5 bases). The CDR3 is 15 residues long. V was shortened by 6 bases and J by 0 bases, with 12 bases between the two germline ends. The DNA for the CDR3 is TGTGCCAGCAGGGGTCGCGGGGCTAGCAATCAGCCCCAGCATTTT. Protein: CASRGRGASNQPQHF.

The J gene is TRBJ2-7, the V gene TRBV3-1; D perhaps matches TRBD1 (6 bases). V was shortened by 1 base and J by 7 bases, with 17 bases between the two germline ends. Germline V gives CDR1 LGHDT, CDR2 YNNKEL (reference sequence). This CDR3 comprises 15 residues. The CDR3 spells CASSQARTGPREQYF. DNA of the CDR3: TGTGCCAGCAGCCAAGCGAGAACAGGGCCTAGGGAGCAGTACTTC.

The genes are TRBV20-1 and TRBJ2-1; the match to TRBD1 covers 7 bases. This CDR3 spans 14 amino acids. Losses at the gene ends were 5 bases for V and 2 bases for J; bases not matched to a gene: 6. Germline-derived CDR1 and CDR2 are DFQATT and SNEGSKA (reference sequence). For the CDR3, the DNA is TGCAGTGCTTGGGCCAGGGGGACCTACAATGAGCAGTTCTTC. It encodes CSAWARGTYNEQFF.

The chain joins TRBV7-9 to TRBJ2-5, with 11 nucleotides matching TRBD2. V trimming: 6 bases; J trimming: 2 bases; junction bases outside the gene matches: 2. Germline CDR1 is SEHNR and CDR2 is FQNEAQ (reference sequence). The CDR3 sequence is 14 residues long. The CDR3 is CASRASGGQETQYF. CDR3 sequence (DNA): TGTGCCAGCAGAGCTAGCGGGGGGCAAGAGACCCAGTACTTC.

The chain has TRBV2 and TRBJ2-7, with D possibly being TRBD2 (5 bases). This CDR3 is 13 amino acids long. Trimming cost V 6 bases and J 5 bases, with 14 bases left between them. Germline V gene sequence: CDR1 SNHLY, CDR2 FYNNEI. As DNA, the CDR3 is TGTGCCAGCAGGAGACCGTACGGGAACGAGCAGTACTTC. It specifies CASRRPYGNEQYF.

The chain has TRBV2 and TRBJ2-7, with 10 bases that match TRBD2. The germline V gene has CDR1 SNHLY and CDR2 FYNNEI. The CDR3 runs to 15 residues. J was trimmed by 3 bases and V by 2 bases; bases with no gene match: 4. The CDR3 reads CASSERLAGFYEQYF. As DNA, the CDR3 is TGTGCCAGCAGTGAACGACTAGCGGGCTTCTACGAGCAGTACTTC.

The chain has TRBV5-4 and TRBJ2-7; TRBD1 matches 10 bases. This CDR3 comprises 15 residues. The germline V gene encodes CDR1 SGHNT and CDR2 YYREEE (reference sequence). The J segment lost 3 bases and the V segment lost 2 bases, leaving 5 bases of the junction unmatched. The CDR3 is CASSLDGTGDYEQYF. The CDR3 DNA reads as TGTGCCAGCAGCTTAGATGGGACAGGGGACTACGAGCAGTACTTC.

This clonotype has more than one count but fewer than ten. This chain links TRBV11-2 with TRBJ2-1; D not certain. The V gene's germline CDR1 is SGHAT and CDR2 FQNNGV. Trimming cost V 5 bases and J 3 bases, with 11 bases left between them. This CDR3 spans 14 amino acids. For the CDR3, the DNA is TGTGCCAGCAGCCCCAAGGCCCACTACAATGAGCAGTTCTTC. Translated, it gives CASSPKAHYNEQFF.

The chain employs TRBV14 and TRBJ1-6; TRBD1 might be the D (5 bases). Germline V gene lookup returns CDR1 SGHDN and CDR2 FVKESK. The length of the CDR3 is 14 residues. V lost 4 bases and J lost 14, with 18 bases in between. DNA of the CDR3: TGTGCCAGCAGCCCCACGGGACCTCTGGTCACCCTCCACTTT. This gives the protein CASSPTGPLVTLHF.

The chain uses TRBV5-1 and TRBJ2-1; D not certain. The CDR3 is 14 residues long. The V gene's germline CDR1 is SGHRS and CDR2 YFSETQ. V was pared by 4 bases and J by 3 bases, with 11 bases between. CDR3: CASSTTQNYNEQFF. The DNA for the CDR3 is TGCGCCAGCAGCACGACCCAGAACTACAATGAGCAGTTCTTC.